This T cell receptor beta chain was obtained from a study of cytomegalovirus exposure and HLA in healthy donors. On this clone itself: What it recognizes is unknown.

It was with 60 Vbeta and 13 Jbeta primers that the PCR ran. Assay: immunoSEQ multiplex PCR; the TCRdb copy retains only in-frame clones and omits some. The repertoire table contains 85,000 to 110,000 clones. Whole-study findings and limits: The HLA-A and HLA-B alleles of most subjects were reportedly predicted accurately from TCR beta sequences. Many donors shared some public TCRs, even though most TCR sequences were rare.

The V gene's germline CDR1 is MNHEY and CDR2 SMNVEV (reference sequence). The J segment lost 6 bases and the V segment lost 6 bases, leaving 10 bases of the junction unmatched. The CDR3 is made up of 14 amino acids. The chain recombines TRBV27 with TRBJ1-1, with 7 bases that match TRBD1. This clonotype was sampled from a man in his forties or fifties in good health and CMV-seronegative. The specimen sequenced was PBMCs. CDR3 loop: CASSTPNRGAEAFF. In DNA, the CDR3 is TGTGCCAGCAGCACTCCGAACAGGGGCGCTGAAGCTTTCTTT.